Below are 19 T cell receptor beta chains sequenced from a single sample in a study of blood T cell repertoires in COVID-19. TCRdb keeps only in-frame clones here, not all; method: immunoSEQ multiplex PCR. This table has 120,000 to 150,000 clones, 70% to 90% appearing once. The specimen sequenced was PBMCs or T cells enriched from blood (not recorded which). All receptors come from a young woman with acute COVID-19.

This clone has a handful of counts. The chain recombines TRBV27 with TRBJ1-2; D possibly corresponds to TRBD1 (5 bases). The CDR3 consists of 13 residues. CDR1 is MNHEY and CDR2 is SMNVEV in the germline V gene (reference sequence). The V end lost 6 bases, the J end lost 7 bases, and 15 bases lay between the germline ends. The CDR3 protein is CASSPYPGFGYTF. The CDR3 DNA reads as TGTGCCAGCAGCCCTTACCCAGGGTTTGGCTACACCTTC.

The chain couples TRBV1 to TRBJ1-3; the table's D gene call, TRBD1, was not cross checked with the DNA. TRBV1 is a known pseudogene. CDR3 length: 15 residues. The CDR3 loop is CTSSLGANSGNTIYF. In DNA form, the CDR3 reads TGCACCAGCAGCCTTGGGGCGAACTCTGGAAACACCATATATTTT.

CDR3 nucleotides: TGTGCCAGCAGCCCCAATCAGGGGGCGGTCGGGGAGCTGTTTTTT. Amino acid sequence: CASSPNQGAVGELFF. The rearrangement joins TRBV11-2 to TRBJ2-2; 8 bases align to TRBD1. The germline CDR1 and CDR2 sequences are SGHAT and FQNNGV. The CDR3 has 15 amino acids. J gave up 7 bases and V 5 bases, and 9 bases lay outside the gene matches.

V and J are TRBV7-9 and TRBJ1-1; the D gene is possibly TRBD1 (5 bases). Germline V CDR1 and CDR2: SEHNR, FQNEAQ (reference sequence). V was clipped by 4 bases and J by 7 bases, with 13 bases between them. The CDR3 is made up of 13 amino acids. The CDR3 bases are TGTGCCAGCAGCTGGGACTCGGGGGGTGAAGCTTTCTTT. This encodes CASSWDSGGEAFF.

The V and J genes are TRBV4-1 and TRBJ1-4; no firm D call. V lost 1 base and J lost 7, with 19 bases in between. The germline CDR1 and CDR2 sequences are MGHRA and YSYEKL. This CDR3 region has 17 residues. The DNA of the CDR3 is TGCGCCAGCAGCCAAGGATTAGAGACCCGTGGGAGTGAAAAACTGTTTTTT. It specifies CASSQGLETRGSEKLFF.

CDR3 in amino acids: CATSRIGTGNEKLFF. CDR3 nucleotides: TGTGCCACCAGCAGGATCGGGACAGGGAACGAAAAACTGTTTTTT. The chain has TRBV15 and TRBJ1-4; TRBD1 matches at 9 bases. Looked up from germline, CDR1 is LNHNV and CDR2 is YYDKDF (reference sequence). Unmatched junction bases numbered 7, after V lost 3 bases and J lost 8 bases. The CDR3 loop spans 15 amino acids.

CDR3 in DNA: TGTGCCAGCAGCCGAGAAATTGTCAGGGAGGTCGCCCATAATGAAAAACTGTTTTTT. As protein: CASSREIVREVAHNEKLFF. The chain couples TRBV28 to TRBJ1-4, with D maybe TRBD1 (5 bases). The CDR3 contains 19 residues. CDR1 MDHEN and CDR2 SYDVKM come from the germline V gene. V shed 6 bases and J shed 4 bases, with 27 bases lying between them. The full variable domain, rest sourced from reference TRBV28 and TRBJ1-4, is DVKVTQSSRYLVKRTGEKVFLECVQDMDHENMFWYRQDPGLGLRLIYFSYDVKMKEKGDIPEGYSVSREKKERFSLILESASTNQTSMYLCASSREIVREVAHNEKLFFGSGTQLSVL.

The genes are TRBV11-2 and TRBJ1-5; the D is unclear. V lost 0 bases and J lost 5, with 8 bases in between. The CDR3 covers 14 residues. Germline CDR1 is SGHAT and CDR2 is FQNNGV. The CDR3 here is CASSLDAGYQPQHF. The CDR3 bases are TGTGCCAGCAGCTTAGACGCAGGATATCAGCCCCAGCATTTT.

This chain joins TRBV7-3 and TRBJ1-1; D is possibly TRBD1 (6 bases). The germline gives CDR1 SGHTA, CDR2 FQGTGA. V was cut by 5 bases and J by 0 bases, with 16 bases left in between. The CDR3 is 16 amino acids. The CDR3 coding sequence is TGTGCCAGCAGCCTAAACCCGGGACATATGAACACTGAAGCTTTCTTT. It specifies CASSLNPGHMNTEAFF.

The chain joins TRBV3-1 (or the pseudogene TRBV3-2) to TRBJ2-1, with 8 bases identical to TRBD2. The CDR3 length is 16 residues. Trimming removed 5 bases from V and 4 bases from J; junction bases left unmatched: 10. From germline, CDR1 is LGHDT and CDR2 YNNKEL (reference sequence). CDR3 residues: CASSALLAGKYNEQFF. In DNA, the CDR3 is TGTGCCAGCAGCGCACTTCTAGCGGGCAAATACAATGAGCAGTTCTTC.

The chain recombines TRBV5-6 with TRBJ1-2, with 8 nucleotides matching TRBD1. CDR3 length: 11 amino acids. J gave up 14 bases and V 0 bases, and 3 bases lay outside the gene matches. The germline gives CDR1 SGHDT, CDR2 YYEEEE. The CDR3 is CASSLAGQGTF. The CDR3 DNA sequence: TGTGCCAGCAGCTTGGCCGGACAGGGAACCTTC.

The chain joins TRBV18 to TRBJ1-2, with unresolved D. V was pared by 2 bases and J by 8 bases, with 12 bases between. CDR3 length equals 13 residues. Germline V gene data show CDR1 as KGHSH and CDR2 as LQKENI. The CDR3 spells CASSPGGNGGYTF. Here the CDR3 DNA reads TGTGCCAGCTCACCAGGAGGAAACGGGGGCTACACCTTC.

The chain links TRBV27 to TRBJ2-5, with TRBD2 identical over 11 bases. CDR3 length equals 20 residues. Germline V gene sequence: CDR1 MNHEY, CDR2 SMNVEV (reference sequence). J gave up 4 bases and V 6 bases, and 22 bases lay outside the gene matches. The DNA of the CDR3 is TGTGCCAGCAGAAGAAGTCGTCTAGCGGGAGGCCGTGCATCGGGAGAGACCCAGTACTTC. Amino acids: CASRRSRLAGGRASGETQYF.

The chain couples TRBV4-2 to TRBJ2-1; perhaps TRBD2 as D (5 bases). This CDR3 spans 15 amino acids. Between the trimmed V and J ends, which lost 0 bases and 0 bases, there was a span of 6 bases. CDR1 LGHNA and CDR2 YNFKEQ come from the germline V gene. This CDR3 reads CASSQESGSYNEQFF. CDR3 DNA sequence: TGTGCCAGCAGCCAAGAAAGCGGCTCCTACAATGAGCAGTTCTTC.

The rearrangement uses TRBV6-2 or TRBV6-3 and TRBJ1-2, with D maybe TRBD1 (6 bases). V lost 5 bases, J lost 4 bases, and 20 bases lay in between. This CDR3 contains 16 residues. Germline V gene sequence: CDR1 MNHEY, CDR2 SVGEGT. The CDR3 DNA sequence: TGTGCCAGCAGTCTTCTCCCCACACAGGGAATCTATGGCTACACCTTC. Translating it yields CASSLLPTQGIYGYTF.

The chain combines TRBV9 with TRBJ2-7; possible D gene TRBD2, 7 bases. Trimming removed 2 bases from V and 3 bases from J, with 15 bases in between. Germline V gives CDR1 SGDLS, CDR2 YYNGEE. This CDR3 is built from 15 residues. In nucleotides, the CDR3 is TGTGCCAGCAGCGTCGGAGGGGGGGCTCTCTACGAGCAGTACTTC. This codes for CASSVGGGALYEQYF.

DNA of the CDR3: TGTGCCATCAGTGACAGGGATGAAAAACTGTTTTTT. Translation gives CAISDRDEKLFF. V and J are TRBV10-3 and TRBJ1-4; D possibly corresponds to TRBD1 (5 bases). The CDR3 is 12 residues long. The V and J ends lost 3 bases and 6 bases respectively, with 5 bases between them. Germline-derived CDR1 and CDR2 are ENHRY and SYGVKD.

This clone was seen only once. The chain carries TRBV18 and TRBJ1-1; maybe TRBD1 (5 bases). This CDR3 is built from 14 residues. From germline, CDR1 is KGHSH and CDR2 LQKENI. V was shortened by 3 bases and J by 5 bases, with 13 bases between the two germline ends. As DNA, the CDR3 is TGTGCCAGCTCACCTATATCCCAGGGAACTGAAGCTTTCTTT. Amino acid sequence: CASSPISQGTEAFF.

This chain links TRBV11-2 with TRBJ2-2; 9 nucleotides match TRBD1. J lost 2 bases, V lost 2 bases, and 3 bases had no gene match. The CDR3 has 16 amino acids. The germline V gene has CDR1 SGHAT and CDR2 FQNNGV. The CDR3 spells CASSLRTGDNTGELFF. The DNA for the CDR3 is TGTGCCAGCAGCTTACGGACAGGGGACAACACCGGGGAGCTGTTTTTT.